This paragraph covers one TCR beta chain sequence. Per the germline V gene, CDR1 is LGHDT and CDR2 is YNNKEL (reference sequence). CDR3 length equals 12 residues. The V gene lost 1 base and the J gene lost 8 bases, with 8 bases spanning the gap. Per the original data handling: Amplified reference gene primers provided the basis for estimating nucleated cell counts. Assay: immunoSEQ multiplex PCR; the TCRdb copy retains only in-frame clones and omits some. Clone size and the V and J calls come from that table; the DNA yielded D and trimming. The data contain around 200,000 clones, 89% of them singletons. This sample stems from a study of blood T cell repertoires in COVID-19.

What was sequenced was PBMCs or T cells enriched from blood (not recorded which). V usage is TRBV3-1 (or the pseudogene TRBV3-2) and J usage is TRBJ1-1, with D possibly matching TRBD1 (5 bases). The source is a woman in her thirties or forties with acute COVID-19. CDR3 DNA sequence: TGTGCCAGCAGCCAAGCAGGGTTAGAAGCTTTCTTT. This gives the protein CASSQAGLEAFF.